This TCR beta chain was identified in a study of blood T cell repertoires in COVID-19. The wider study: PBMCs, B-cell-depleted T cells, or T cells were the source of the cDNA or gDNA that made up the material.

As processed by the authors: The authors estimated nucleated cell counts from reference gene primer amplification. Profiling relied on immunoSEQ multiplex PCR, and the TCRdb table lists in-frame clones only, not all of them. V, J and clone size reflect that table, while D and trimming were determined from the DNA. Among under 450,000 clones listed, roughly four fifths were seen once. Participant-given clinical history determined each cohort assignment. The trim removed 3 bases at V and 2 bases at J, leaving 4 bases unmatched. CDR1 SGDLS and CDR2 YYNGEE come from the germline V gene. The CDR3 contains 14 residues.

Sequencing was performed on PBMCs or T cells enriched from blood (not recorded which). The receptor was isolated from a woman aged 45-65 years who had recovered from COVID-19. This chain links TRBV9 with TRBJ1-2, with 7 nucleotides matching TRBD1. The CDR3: CASSGQQGNYGYTF. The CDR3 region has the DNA TGTGCCAGCAGCGGACAACAGGGGAACTATGGCTACACCTTC.